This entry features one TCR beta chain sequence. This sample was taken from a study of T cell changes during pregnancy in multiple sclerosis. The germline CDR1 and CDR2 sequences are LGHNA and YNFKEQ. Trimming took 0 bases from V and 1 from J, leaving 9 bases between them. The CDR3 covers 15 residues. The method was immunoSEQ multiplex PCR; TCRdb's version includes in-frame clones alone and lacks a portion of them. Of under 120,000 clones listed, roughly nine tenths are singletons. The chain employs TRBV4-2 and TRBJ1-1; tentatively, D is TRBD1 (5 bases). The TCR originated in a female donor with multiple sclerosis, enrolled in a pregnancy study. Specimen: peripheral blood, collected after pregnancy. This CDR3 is CASSQDRARNTEAFF. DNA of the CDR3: TGTGCCAGCAGCCAAGACAGGGCGAGGAACACTGAAGCTTTCTTT.